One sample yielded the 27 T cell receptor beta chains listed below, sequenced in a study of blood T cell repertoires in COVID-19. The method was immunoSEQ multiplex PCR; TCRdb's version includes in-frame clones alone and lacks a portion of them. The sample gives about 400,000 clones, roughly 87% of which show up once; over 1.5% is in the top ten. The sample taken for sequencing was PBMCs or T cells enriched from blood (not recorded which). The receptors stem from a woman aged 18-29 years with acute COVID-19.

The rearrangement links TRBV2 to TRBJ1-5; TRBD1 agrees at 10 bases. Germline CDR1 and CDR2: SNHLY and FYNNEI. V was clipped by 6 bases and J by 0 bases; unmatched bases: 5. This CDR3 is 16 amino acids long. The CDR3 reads CASSLRDRGSNQPQHF. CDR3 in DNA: TGTGCCAGCAGCCTCCGGGACAGGGGTAGCAATCAGCCCCAGCATTTT.

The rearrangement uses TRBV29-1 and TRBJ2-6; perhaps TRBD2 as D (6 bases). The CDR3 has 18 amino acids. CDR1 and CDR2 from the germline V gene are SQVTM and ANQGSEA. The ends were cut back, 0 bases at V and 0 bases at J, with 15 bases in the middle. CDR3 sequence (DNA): TGCAGCGTTGAAGAGGGACCGGGAGACAGCTCTGGGGCCAACGTCCTGACTTTC. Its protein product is CSVEEGPGDSSGANVLTF.

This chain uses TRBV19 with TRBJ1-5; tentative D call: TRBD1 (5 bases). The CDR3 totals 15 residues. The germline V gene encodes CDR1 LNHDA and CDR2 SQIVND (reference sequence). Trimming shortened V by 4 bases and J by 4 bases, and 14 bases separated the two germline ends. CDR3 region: CASSKGQVGNQPQHF. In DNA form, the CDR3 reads TGTGCCAGTAGTAAGGGGCAGGTTGGGAATCAGCCCCAGCATTTT.

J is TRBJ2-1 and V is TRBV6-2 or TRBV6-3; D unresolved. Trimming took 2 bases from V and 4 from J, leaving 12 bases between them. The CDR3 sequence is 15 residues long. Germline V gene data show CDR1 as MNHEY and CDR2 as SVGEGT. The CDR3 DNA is TGTGCCAGCAGTTACGCAAGACTCACTTACAATGAGCAGTTCTTC. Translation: CASSYARLTYNEQFF.

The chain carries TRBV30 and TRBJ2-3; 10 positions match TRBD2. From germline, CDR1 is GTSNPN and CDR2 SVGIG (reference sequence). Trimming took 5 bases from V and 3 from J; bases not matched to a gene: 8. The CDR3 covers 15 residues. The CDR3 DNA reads TGTGCCTGGGATCTAGCGGGGGTATCGACAGATACGCAGTATTTT. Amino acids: CAWDLAGVSTDTQYF.

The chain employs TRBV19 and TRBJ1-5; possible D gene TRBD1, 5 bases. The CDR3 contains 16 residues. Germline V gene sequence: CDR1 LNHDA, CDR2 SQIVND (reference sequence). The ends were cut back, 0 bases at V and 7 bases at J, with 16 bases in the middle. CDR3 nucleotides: TGTGCCAGTAGTATAGATTGGGGCCCCTCAGGACAGCCCCAGCATTTT. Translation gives CASSIDWGPSGQPQHF.

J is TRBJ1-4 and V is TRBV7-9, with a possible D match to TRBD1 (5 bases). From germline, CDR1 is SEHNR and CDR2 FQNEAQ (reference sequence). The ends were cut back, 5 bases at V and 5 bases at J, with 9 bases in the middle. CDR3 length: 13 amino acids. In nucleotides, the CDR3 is TGTGCCAGCAGCGTGGGGCCGAATGAAAAACTGTTTTTT. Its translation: CASSVGPNEKLFF.

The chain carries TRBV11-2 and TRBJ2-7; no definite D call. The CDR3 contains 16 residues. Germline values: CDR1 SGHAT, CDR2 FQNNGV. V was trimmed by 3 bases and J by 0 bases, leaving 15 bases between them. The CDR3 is CASSLVWQANSYEQYF. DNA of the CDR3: TGTGCCAGCAGCTTGGTCTGGCAGGCAAACTCCTACGAGCAGTACTTC.

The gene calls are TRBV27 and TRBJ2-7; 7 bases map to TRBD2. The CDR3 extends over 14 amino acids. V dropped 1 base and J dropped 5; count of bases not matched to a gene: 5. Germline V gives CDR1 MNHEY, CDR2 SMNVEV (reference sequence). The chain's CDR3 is CASSLWGGRDEQYF. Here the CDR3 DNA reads TGTGCCAGCAGTTTATGGGGGGGTAGGGACGAGCAGTACTTC.

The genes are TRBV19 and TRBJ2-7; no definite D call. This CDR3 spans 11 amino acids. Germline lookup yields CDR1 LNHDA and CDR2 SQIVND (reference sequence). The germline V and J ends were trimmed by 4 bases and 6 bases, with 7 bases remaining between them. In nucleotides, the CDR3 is TGTGCCAGTAGTACAGGTGCCGAGCAGTACTTC. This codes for CASSTGAEQYF.

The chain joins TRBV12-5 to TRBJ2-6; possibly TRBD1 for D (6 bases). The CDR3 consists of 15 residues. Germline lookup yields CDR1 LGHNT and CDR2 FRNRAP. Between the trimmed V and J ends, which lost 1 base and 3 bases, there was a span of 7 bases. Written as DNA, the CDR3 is TGTGCTAGTGGTTTGGGGACAGTTGGGGCCAACGTCCTGACTTTC. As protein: CASGLGTVGANVLTF.

This CDR3 is CSVHLRDGTSGSGGETQYF. CDR3 DNA: TGCAGCGTTCACCTACGGGACGGGACTAGCGGGAGTGGCGGAGAGACCCAGTACTTC. The V and J genes are TRBV29-1 and TRBJ2-5, with 14 bases matching TRBD2. V lost 5 bases and J lost 4; bases outside the gene matches: 18. Germline CDR1 is SQVTM and CDR2 is ANQGSEA. The CDR3 spans 19 residues.

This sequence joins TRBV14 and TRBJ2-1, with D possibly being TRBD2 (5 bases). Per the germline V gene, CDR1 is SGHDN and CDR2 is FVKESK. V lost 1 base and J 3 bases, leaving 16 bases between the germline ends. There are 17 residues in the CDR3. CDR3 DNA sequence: TGTGCCAGCAGCCAAGGAGTGGATCTAGCCCGCTACAATGAGCAGTTCTTC. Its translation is CASSQGVDLARYNEQFF.

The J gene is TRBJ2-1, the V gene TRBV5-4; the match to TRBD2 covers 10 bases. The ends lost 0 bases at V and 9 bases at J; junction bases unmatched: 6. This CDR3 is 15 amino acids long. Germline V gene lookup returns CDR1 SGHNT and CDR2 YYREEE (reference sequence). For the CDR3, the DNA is TGTGCCAGCAGCTTGGACCTAGCGGGGGCCTTTGAGCAGTTCTTC. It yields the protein CASSLDLAGAFEQFF.

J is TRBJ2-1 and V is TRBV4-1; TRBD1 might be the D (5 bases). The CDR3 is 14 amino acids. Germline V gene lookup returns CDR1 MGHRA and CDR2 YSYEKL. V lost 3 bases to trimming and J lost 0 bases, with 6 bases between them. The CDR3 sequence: CASSQGPSYNEQFF. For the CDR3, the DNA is TGCGCCAGCAGCCAGGGGCCCTCCTACAATGAGCAGTTCTTC.

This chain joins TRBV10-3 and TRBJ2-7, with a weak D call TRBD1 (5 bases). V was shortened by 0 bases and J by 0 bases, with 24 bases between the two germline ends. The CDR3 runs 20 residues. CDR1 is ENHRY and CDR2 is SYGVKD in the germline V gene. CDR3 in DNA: TGTGCCATCAGTGAGTCGATTTTCCAGGGTACTACCTTAAGCTCCTACGAGCAGTACTTC. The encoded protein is CAISESIFQGTTLSSYEQYF.

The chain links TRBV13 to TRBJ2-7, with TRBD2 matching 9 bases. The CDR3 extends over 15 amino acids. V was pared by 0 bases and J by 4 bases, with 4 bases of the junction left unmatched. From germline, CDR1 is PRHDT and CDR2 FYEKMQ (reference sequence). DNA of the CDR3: TGTGCCAGCAGCTTAGGCCTAGCGGGAAAATACGAGCAGTACTTC. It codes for CASSLGLAGKYEQYF.

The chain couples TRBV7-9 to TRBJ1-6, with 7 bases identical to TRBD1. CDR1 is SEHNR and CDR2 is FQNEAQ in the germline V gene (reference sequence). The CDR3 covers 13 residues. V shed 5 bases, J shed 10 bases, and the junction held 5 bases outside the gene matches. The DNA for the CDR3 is TGTGCCAGCAGCCGGGACAGATACTCACCCCTCCACTTT. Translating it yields CASSRDRYSPLHF.

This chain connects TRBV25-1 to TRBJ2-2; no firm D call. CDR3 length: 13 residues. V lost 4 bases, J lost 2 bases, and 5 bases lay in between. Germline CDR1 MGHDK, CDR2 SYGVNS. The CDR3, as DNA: TGTGCCAGCAGTGTCCCTAACACCGGGGAGCTGTTTTTT. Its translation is CASSVPNTGELFF.

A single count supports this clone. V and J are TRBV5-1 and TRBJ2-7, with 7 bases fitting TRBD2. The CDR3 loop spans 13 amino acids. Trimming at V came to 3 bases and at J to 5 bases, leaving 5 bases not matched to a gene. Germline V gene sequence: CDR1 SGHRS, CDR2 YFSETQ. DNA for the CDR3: TGCGCCAGCAGCTCGCGACTAGCTGACGAGCAGTACTTC. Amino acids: CASSSRLADEQYF.

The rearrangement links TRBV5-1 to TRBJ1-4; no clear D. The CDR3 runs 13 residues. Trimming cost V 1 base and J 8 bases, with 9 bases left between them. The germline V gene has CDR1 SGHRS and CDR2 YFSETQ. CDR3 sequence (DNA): TGCGCCAGCAGCTTGAATGACGGGGAAAAACTGTTTTTT. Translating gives CASSLNDGEKLFF.

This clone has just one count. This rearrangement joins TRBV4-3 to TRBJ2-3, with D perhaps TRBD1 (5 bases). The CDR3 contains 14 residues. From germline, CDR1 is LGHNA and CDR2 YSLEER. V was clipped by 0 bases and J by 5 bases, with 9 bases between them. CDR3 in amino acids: CASSQDNQGDTQYF. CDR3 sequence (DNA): TGCGCCAGCAGCCAAGATAATCAGGGAGATACGCAGTATTTT.

The CDR3 region is CASSQGPWTARNTIYF. The CDR3 nucleotides are TGTGCCAGCAGCCAAGGCCCCTGGACAGCAAGAAACACCATATATTTT. The chain joins TRBV14 to TRBJ1-3; possible D gene TRBD1, 6 bases. There are 16 residues in the CDR3. The germline V gene has CDR1 SGHDN and CDR2 FVKESK. The V end lost 1 base, the J end lost 5 bases, and 15 bases lay between the germline ends.

CDR3 amino acids: CSGDRGGQAFF. CDR3 in DNA: TGCAGCGGGGACAGGGGGGGACAAGCTTTCTTT. The V gene is TRBV29-1, the J gene TRBJ1-1; 11 bases agree with TRBD1. The germline CDR1 and CDR2 sequences are SQVTM and ANQGSEA. The CDR3 runs to 11 residues. The V gene end was trimmed by 7 bases and the J gene end by 9 bases; junction bases not matched to a gene: 4.

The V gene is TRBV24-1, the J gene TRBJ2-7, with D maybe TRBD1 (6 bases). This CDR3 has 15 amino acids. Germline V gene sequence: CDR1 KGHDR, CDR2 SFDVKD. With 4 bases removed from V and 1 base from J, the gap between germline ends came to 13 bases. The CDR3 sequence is CATSEGATVSYEQYF. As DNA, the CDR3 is TGTGCCACCAGTGAGGGGGCAACGGTTTCCTACGAGCAGTACTTC.

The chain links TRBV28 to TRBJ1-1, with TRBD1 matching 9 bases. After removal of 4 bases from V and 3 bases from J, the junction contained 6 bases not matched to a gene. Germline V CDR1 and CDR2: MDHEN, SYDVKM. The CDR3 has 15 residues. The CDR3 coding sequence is TGTGCCAGCAGTTCCCGACAGGGGGGGCACACTGAAGCTTTCTTT. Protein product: CASSSRQGGHTEAFF.

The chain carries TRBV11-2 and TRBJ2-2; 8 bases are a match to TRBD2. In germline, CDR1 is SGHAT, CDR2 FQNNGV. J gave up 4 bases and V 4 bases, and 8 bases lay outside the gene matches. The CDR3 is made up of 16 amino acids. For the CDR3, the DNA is TGTGCCAGCAGCTCAGGGCGACTAGCGCGCACCGGGGAGCTGTTTTTT. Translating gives CASSSGRLARTGELFF.